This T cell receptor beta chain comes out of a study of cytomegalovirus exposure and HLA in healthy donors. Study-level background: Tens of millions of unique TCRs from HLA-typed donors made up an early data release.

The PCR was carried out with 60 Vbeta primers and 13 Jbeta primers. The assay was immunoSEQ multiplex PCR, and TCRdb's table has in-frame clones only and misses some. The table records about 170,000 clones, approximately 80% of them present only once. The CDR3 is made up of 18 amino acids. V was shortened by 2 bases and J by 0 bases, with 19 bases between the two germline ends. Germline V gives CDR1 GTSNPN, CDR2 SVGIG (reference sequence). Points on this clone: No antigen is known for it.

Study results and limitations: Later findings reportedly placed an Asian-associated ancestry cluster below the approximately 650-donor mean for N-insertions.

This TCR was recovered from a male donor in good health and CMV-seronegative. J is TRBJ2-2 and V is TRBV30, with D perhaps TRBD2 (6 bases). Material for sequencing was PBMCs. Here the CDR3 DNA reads TGTGCCTGGAGTCCTTTGTTCGGGGACTTATCGAACACCGGGGAGCTGTTTTTT. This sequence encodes CAWSPLFGDLSNTGELFF. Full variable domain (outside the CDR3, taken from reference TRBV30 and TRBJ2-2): SQTIHQWPATLVQPVGSPLSLECTVEGTSNPNLYWYRQAAGRGLQLLFYSVGIGQISSEVPQNLSASRPQDRQFILSSKKLLLSDSGFYLCAWSPLFGDLSNTGELFFGEGSRLTVL.